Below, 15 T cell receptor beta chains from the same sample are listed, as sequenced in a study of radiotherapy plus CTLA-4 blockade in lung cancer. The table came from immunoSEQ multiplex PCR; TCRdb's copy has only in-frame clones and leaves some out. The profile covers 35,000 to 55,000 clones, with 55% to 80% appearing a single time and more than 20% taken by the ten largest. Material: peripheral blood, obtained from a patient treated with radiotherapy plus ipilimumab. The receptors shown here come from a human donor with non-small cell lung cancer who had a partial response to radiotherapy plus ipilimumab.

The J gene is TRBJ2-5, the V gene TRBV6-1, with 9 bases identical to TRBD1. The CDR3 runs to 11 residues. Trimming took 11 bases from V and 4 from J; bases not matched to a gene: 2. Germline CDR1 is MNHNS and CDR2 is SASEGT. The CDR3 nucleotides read TGTGCCGGGGGACAGGGAGAGACCCAGTACTTC. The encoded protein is CAGGQGETQYF.

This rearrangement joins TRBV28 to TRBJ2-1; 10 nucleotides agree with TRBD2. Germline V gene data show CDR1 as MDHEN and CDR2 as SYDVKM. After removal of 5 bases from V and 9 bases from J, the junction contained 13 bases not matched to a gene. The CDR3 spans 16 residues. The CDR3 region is CASSHPFTAGGSEQFF. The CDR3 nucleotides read TGTGCCAGCAGTCACCCTTTTACAGCGGGAGGGTCTGAGCAGTTCTTC.

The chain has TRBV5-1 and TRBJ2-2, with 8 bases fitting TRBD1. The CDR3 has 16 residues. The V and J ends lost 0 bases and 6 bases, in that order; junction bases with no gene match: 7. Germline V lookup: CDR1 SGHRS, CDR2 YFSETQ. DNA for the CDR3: TGCGCCAGCAGCTTGGTGTCAGGGGGCATCGCCGGGGAGCTGTTTTTT. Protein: CASSLVSGGIAGELFF.

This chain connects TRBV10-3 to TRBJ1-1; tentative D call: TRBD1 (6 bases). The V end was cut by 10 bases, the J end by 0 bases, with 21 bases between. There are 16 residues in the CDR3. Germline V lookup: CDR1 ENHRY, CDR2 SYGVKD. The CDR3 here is CATTRGAGSMNTEAFF. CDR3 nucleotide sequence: TGTGCCACGACCAGGGGCGCAGGGTCTATGAACACTGAAGCTTTCTTT.

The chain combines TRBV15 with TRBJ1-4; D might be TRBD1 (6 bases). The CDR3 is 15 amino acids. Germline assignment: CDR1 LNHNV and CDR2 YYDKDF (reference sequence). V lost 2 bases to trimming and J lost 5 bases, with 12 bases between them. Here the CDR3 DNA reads TGTGCCACCAGCAGATCACAGGGCGGAAATGAAAAACTGTTTTTT. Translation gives CATSRSQGGNEKLFF. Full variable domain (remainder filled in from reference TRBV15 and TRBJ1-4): DAMVIQNPRYQVTQFGKPVTLSCSQTLNHNVMYWYQQKSSQAPKLLFHYYDKDFNNEADTPDNFQSRRPNTSFCFLDIRSPGLGDTAMYLCATSRSQGGNEKLFFGSGTQLSVL.

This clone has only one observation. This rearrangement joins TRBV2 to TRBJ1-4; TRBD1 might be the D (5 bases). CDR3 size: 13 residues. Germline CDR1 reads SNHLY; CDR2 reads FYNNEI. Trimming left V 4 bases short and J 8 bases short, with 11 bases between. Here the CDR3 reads CASSVSRAEKLFF. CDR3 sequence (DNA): TGTGCCAGCAGTGTCAGCAGGGCAGAAAAACTGTTTTTT.

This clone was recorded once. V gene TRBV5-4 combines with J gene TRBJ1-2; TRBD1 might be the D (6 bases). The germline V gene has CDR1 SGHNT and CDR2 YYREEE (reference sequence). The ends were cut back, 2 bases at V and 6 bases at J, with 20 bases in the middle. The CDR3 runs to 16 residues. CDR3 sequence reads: CASSLGGRAGKDGYTF. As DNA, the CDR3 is TGTGCCAGCAGCTTAGGGGGTAGGGCAGGGAAGGATGGCTACACCTTC.

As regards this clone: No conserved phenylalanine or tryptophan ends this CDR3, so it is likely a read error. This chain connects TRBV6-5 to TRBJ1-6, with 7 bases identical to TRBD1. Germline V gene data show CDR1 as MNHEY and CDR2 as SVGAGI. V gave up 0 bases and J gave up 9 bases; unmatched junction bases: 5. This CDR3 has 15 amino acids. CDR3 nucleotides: TGTGCCAGCAGTTACTCGAGGACAGGTGGTTCACCCCTCCACCTT. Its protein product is CASSYSRTGGSPLHL.

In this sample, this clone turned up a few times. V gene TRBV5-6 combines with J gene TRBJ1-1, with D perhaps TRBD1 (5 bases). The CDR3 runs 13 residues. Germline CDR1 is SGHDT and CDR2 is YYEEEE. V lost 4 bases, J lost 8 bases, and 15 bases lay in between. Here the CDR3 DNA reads TGTGCCAGCAGCCTGGGGTCCCCAGGGGAAGCTTTCTTT. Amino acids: CASSLGSPGEAFF.

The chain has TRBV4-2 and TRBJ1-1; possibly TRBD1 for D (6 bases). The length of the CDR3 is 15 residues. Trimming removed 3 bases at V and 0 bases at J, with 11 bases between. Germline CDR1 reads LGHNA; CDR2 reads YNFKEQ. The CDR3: CASSQDSLMNTEAFF. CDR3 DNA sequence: TGTGCCAGCAGCCAGGACAGCCTTATGAACACTGAAGCTTTCTTT.

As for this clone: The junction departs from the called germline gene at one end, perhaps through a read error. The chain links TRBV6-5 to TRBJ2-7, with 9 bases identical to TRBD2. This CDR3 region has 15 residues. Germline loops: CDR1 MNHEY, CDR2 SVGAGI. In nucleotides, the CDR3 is TGTGCCAGCAGTTACTCGGCGGGGGGGAGTCTCGAGCGGTACTTC. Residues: CASSYSAGGSLERYF.

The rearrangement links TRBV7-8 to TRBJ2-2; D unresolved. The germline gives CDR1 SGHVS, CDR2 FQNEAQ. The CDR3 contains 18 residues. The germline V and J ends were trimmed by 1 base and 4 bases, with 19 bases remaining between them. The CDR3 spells CASSLVRPNSPGTGELFF. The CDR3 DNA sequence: TGTGCCAGCAGCTTAGTTCGACCTAACAGCCCCGGCACCGGGGAGCTGTTTTTT. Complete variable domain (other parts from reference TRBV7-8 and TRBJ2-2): GAGVSQSPRYKVAKRGQDVALRCDPISGHVSLFWYQQALGQGPEFLTYFQNEAQLDKSGLPSDRFFAERPEGSVSTLKIQRTQQEDSAVYLCASSLVRPNSPGTGELFFGEGSRLTVL.

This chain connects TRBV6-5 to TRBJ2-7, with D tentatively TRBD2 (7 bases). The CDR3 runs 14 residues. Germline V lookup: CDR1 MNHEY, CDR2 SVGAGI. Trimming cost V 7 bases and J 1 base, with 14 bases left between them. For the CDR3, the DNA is TGTGCCAGCACTCAAGGGGGGGTTTCCTACGAGCAGTACTTC. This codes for CASTQGGVSYEQYF.

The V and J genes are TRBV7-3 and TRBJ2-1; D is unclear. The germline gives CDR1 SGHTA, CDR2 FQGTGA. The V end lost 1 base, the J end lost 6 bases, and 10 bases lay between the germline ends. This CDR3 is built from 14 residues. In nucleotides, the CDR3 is TGTGCCAGCAGCTTAAGTTTCCTGTCCAATGAGCAGTTCTTC. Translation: CASSLSFLSNEQFF.

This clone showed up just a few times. This chain's CDR3 is CAISETGLRETQYF. The CDR3 DNA reads as TGTGCCATCAGTGAGACAGGGTTAAGGGAGACCCAGTACTTC. The chain is built from TRBV10-3 and TRBJ2-5, with a possible D match to TRBD1 (6 bases). This CDR3 is 14 amino acids long. CDR1 and CDR2 (germline): ENHRY, SYGVKD. The V gene lost 2 bases and the J gene lost 5 bases, with 12 bases spanning the gap.